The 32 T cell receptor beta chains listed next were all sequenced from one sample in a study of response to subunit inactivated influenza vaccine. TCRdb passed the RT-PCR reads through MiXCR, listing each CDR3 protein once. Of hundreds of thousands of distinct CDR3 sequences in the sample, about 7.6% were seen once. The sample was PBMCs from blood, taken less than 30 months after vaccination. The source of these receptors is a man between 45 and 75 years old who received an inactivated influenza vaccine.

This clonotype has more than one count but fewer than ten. CDR3 residues: CASKARTDATDTQYF. CDR3 in DNA: TGTGCCAGCAAGGCGAGGACGGACGCCACAGATACGCAGTATTTT. The V call is TRBV2, the J call TRBJ2-3; D unclear. Germline CDR1 SNHLY, CDR2 FYNNEI. CDR3 length equals 15 residues. The V gene lost 7 bases and the J gene lost 2 bases, with 16 bases spanning the gap.

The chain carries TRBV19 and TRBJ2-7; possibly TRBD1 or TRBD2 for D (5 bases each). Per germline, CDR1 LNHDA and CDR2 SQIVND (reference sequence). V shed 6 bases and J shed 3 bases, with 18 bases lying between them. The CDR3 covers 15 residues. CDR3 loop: CASRPRGSPDYEQYF. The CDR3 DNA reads TGTGCCAGTAGACCCCGGGGCTCCCCAGACTACGAGCAGTACTTC.

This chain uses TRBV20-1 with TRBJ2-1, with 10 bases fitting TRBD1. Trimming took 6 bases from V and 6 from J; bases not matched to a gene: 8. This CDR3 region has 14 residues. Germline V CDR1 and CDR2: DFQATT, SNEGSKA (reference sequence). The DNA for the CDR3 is TGCAGTGCAAGGACAGGGGGTTGGGGCAATGAGCAGTTCTTC. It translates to CSARTGGWGNEQFF.

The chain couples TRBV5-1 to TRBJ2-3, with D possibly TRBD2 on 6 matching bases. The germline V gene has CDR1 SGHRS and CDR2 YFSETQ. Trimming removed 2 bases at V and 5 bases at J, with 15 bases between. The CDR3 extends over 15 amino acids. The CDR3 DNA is TGCGCCAGCAGCTTACCCACTCCCGGGGGAGATACGCAGTATTTT. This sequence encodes CASSLPTPGGDTQYF.

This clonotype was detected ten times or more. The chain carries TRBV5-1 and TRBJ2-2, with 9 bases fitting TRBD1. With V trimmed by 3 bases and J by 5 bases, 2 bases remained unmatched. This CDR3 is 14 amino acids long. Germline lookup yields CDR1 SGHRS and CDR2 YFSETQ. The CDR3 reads CASSSGTGTGELFF. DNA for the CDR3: TGCGCCAGCAGCTCCGGGACAGGGACCGGGGAGCTGTTTTTT.

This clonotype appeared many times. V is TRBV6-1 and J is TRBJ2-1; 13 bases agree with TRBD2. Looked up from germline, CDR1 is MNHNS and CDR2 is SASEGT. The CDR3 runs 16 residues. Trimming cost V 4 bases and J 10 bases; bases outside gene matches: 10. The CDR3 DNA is TGTGCCAGCAGTGCCCAACTAGCGGGAGGGAGGTACGAGCAGTTCTTC. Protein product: CASSAQLAGGRYEQFF.

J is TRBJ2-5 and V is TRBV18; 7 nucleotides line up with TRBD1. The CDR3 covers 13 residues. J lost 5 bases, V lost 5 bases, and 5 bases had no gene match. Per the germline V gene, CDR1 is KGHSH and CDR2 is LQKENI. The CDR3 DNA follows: TGTGCCAGCTCATACAGGGGAATGGAGACCCAGTACTTC. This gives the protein CASSYRGMETQYF.

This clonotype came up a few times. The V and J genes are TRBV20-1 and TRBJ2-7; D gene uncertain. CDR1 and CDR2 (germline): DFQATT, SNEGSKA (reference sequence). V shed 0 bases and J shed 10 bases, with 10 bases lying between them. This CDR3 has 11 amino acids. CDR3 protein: CSARDSHRQYF. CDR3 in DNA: TGCAGTGCTAGAGATTCCCACCGCCAGTACTTC.

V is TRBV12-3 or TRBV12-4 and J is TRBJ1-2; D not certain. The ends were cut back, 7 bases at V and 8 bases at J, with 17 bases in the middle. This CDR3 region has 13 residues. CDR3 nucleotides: TGTGCCAGCACCTCGGGCCCGGGGTTAGGCTACACCTTC. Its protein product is CASTSGPGLGYTF.

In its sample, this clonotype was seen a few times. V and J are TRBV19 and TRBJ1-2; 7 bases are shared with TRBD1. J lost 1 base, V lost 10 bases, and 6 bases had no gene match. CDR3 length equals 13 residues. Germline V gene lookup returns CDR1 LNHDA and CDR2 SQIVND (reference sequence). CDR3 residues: CATTGQNNYGYTF. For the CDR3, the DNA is TGTGCCACCACGGGACAGAATAACTATGGCTACACCTTC.

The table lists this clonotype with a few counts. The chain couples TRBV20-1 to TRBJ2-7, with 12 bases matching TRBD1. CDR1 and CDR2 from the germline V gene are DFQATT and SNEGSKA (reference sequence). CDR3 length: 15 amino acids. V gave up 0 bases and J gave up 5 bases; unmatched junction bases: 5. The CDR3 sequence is CSARDWDRGRDEQYF. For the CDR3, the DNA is TGCAGTGCTAGAGATTGGGACAGGGGGCGAGACGAGCAGTACTTC.

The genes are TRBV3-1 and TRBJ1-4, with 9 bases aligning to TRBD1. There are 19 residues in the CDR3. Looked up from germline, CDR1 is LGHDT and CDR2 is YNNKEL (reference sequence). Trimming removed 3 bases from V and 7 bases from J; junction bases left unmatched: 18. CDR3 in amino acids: CASSHDERITGTGSEKLFF. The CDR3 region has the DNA TGTGCCAGCAGCCACGACGAGAGGATTACCGGGACAGGGAGTGAAAAACTGTTTTTT.

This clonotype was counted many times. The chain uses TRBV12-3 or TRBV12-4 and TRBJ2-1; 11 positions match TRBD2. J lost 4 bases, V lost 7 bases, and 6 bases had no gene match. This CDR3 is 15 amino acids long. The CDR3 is CASTLSGGAYNEQFF. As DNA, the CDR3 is TGTGCCAGCACCCTTAGCGGGGGGGCTTACAATGAGCAGTTCTTC.

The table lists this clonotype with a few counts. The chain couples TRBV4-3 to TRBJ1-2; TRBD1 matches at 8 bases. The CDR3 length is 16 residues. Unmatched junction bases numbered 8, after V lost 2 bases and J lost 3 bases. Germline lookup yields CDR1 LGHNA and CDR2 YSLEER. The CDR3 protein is CASSQHRTGSDYGYTF. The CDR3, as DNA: TGCGCCAGCAGCCAACACAGGACAGGGTCCGACTATGGCTACACCTTC.

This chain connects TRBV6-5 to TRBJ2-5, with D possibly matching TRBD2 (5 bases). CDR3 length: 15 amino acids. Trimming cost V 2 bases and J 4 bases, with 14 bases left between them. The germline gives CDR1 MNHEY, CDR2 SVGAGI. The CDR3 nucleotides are TGTGCCAGCAGTTACGCCGGACTGGGAGCAGAGACCCAGTACTTC. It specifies CASSYAGLGAETQYF.

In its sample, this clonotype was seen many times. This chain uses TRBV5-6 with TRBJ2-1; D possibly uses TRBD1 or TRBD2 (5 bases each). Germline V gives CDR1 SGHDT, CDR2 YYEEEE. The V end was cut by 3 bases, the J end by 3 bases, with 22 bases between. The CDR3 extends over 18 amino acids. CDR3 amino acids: CASSWGSRKNYDYNEQFF. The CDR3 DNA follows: TGTGCCAGCAGCTGGGGGTCGCGGAAGAACTATGACTACAATGAGCAGTTCTTC.

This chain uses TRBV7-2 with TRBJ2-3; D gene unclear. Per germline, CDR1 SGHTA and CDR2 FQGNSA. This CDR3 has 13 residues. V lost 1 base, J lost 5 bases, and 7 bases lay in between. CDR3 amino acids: CASSLGLIDTQYF. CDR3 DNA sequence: TGTGCCAGCAGCTTAGGTCTCATAGATACGCAGTATTTT. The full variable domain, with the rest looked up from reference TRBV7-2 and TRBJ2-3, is GAGVSQSPSNKVTEKGKDVELRCDPISGHTALYWYRQSLGQGLEFLIYFQGNSAPDKSGLPSDRFSAERTGGSVSTLTIQRTQQEDSAVYLCASSLGLIDTQYFGPGTRLTVL.

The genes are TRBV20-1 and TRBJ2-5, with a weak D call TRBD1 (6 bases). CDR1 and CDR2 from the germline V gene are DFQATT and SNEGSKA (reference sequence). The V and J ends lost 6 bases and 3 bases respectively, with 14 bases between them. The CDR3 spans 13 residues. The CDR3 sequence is CSARLDSKETQYF. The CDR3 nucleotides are TGCAGTGCCAGGCTGGACAGTAAAGAGACCCAGTACTTC.

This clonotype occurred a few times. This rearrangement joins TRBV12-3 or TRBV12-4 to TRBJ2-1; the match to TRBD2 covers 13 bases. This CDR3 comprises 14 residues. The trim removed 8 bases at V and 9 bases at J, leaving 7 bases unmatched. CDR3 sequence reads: CASCTSGGAGEQFF. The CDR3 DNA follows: TGTGCCAGCTGTACTAGCGGGGGGGCTGGTGAGCAGTTCTTC.

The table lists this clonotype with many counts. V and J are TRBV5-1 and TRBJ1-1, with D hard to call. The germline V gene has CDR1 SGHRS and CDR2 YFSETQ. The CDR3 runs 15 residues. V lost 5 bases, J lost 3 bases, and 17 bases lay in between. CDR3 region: CASSSARHGYTEAFF. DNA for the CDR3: TGCGCCAGCAGTTCTGCTCGGCACGGATACACTGAAGCTTTCTTT.

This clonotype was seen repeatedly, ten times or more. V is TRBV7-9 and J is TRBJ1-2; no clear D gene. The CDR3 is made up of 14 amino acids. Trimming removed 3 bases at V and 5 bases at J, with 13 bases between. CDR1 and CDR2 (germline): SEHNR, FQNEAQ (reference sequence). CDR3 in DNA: TGTGCCAGCAGCTTTGGGAGCGGGGAATATGGCTACACCTTC. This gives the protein CASSFGSGEYGYTF.

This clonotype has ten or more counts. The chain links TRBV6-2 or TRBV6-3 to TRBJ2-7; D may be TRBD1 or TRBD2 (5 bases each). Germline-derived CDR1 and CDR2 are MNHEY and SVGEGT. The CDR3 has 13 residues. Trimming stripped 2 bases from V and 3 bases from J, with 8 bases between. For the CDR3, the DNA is TGTGCCAGCAGTTACGGGGCGGGCTACGAGCAGTACTTC. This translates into CASSYGAGYEQYF.

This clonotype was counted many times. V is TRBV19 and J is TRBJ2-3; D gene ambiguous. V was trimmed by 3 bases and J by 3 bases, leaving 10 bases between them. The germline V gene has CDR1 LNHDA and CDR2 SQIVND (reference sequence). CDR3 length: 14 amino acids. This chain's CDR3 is CASSIRGWTDTQYF. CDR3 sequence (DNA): TGTGCCAGTAGTATCCGTGGCTGGACAGATACGCAGTATTTT. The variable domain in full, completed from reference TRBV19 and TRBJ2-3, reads DGGITQSPKYLFRKEGQNVTLSCEQNLNHDAMYWYRQDPGQGLRLIYYSQIVNDFQKGDIAEGYSVSREKKESFPLTVTSAQKNPTAFYLCASSIRGWTDTQYFGPGTRLTVL.

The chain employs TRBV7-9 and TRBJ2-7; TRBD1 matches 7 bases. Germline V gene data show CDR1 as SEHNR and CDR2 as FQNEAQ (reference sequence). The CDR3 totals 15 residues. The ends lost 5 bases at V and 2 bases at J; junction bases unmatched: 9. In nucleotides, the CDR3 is TGTGCCAGCAGCCCAACACCGACAGGGACCTACGAGCAGTACTTC. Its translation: CASSPTPTGTYEQYF.

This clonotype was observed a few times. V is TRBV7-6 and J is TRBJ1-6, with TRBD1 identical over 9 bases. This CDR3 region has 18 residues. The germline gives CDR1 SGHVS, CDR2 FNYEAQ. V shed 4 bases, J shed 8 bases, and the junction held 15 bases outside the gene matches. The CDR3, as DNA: TGTGCCAGCAGCTCAAACCGGGGGAAACAGGGGGCTGATTCACCCCTCCACTTT. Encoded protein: CASSSNRGKQGADSPLHF.

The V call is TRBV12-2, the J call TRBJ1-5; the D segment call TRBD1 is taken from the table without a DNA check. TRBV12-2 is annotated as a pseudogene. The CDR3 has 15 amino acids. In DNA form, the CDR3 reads TGTGCAAGTCGTTCCTGTTTACAGGTCCATCAGCCCCAGCATTTT. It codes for CASRSCLQVHQPQHF.

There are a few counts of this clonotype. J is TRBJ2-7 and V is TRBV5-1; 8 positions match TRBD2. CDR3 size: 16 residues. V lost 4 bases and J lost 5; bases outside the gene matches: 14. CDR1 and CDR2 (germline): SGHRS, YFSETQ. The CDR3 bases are TGCGCCAGCAGCCGGCCGAGCGGGGGTTCCGCGGACGAGCAGTACTTC. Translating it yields CASSRPSGGSADEQYF.

CDR3 DNA: TGTGCCAGCAGCCAAGAAACAGGGGCGGCCAATCAGCCCCAGCATTTT. Encoded protein: CASSQETGAANQPQHF. This chain connects TRBV4-2 to TRBJ1-5; 7 nucleotides align to TRBD1. Losses at the gene ends were 0 bases for V and 3 bases for J; bases not matched to a gene: 5. Germline V gene data show CDR1 as LGHNA and CDR2 as YNFKEQ. The CDR3 length is 16 residues.

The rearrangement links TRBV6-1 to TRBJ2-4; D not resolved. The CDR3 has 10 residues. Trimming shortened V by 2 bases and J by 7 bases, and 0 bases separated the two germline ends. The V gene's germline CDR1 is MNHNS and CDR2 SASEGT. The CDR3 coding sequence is TGTGCCAGCAGTGAAAACATTCAGTACTTC. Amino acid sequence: CASSENIQYF.

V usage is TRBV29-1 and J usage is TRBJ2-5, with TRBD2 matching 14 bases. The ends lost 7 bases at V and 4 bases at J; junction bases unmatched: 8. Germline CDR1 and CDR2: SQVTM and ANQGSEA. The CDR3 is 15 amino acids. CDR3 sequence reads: CSARTSGGTRETQYF. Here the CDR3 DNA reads TGCAGCGCCCGGACTAGCGGGGGGACGAGAGAGACCCAGTACTTC.

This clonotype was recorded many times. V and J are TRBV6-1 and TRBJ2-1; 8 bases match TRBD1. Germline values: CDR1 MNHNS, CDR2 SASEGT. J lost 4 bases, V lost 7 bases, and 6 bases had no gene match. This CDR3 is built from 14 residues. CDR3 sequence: CASNRQGSYNEQFF. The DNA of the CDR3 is TGTGCCAGCAACCGACAGGGGTCGTACAATGAGCAGTTCTTC.

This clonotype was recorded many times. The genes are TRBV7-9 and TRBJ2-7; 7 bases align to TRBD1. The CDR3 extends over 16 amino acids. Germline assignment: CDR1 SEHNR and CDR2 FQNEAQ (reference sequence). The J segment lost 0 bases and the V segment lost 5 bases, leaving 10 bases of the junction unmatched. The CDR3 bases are TGTGCCAGCAGCCCCGGGACAGTGATGTTCTCCTACGAGCAGTACTTC. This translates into CASSPGTVMFSYEQYF.